The following is a T cell receptor beta chain sequence with its context. This specimen comes from a study of blood T cell repertoires in COVID-19. Study as a whole: From the United States, Italy and Spain came samples of acute and convalescent COVID-19. T cells, B-cell-depleted T cells, or PBMCs supplied cDNA or gDNA.

Authors' methods: Reference gene primer amplification yielded estimated nucleated cell counts. Clones were read by immunoSEQ multiplex PCR, and TCRdb kept only the in-frame ones, dropping some. D and trimming come from the DNA, and the V and J calls and clone size come from that table. Altogether tens of thousands of clones are present, about 84% being singletons, with the ten largest covering 8.8%. The sequence came from a man between 60 and 70 years old with acute or convalescent COVID-19. The sequenced sample was peripheral blood.

CDR3 DNA: TGTGCCAGCAGCGTAGGACAGGGGGCCGGGGAGCTGTTTTTT. The encoded protein is CASSVGQGAGELFF. The chain combines TRBV9 with TRBJ2-2; 9 bases line up with TRBD1. This CDR3 is 14 amino acids long. Germline V lookup: CDR1 SGDLS, CDR2 YYNGEE. V was pared by 0 bases and J by 6 bases, with 0 bases of the junction left unmatched. The full variable domain, its missing parts supplied by reference TRBV9 and TRBJ2-2, is DSGVTQTPKHLITATGQRVTLRCSPRSGDLSVYWYQQSLDQGLQFLIQYYNGEERAKGNILERFSAQQFPDLHSELNLSSLELGDSALYFCASSVGQGAGELFFGEGSRLTVL.